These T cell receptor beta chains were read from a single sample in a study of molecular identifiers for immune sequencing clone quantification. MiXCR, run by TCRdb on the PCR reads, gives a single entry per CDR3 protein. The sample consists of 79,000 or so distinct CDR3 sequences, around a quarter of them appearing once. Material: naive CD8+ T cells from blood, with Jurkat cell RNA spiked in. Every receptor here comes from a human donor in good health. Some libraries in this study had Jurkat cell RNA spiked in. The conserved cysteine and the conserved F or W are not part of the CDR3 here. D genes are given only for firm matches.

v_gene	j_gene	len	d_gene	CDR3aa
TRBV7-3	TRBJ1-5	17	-	ASSSKTTQGLTGNQPQH
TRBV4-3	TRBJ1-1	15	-	ARRPVALVPAYPAAF
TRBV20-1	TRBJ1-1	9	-	SAIDVLRAF
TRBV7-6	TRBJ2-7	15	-	ASSLSATTSGAYEQY
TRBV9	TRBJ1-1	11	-	ASSPQGATEAS
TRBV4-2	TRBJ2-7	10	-	ASSPETLEQY
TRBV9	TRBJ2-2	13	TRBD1	ASSSGTGSTGELF
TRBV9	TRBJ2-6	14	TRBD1	ASNEGAEAGANVLT
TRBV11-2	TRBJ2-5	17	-	ASSLTPRIISEMPGTQY
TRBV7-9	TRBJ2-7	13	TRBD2	ASSPTSGGAYEQY
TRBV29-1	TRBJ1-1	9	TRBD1	SVQGDTEAF
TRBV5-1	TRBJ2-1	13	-	ASSLSTPTYNEQF
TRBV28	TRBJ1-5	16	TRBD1	ASSLGQGGTSFARPQH
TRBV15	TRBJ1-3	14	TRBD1	ATSRDRGFSGNTIY
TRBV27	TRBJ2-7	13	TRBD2	ASSLLVAGVYEQY
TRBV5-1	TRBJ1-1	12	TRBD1	ASSLGQGITEAF
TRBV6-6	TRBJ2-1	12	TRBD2	ASSYGLAGFEQF
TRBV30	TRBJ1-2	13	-	AWSVGSLSNYGYT
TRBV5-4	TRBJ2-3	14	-	ASSLDSTRPADTQY
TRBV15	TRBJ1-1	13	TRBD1	ATSPRTGARLGAF
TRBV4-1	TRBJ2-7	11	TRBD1	ASALDRGNEQY
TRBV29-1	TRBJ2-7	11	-	SACLTGRYEQY
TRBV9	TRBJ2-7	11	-	ASSGGHSYEQY
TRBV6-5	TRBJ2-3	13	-	ASSYEGPRTDTQY
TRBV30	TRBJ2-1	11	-	AWGVGYYNEQF
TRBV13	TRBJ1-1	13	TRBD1	ASSPRGQGHTEAF
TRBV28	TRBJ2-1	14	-	ASSSYREGSYNEQF
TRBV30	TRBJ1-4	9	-	AEGVHEKMF
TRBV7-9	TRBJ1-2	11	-	ATHASGYDGYT
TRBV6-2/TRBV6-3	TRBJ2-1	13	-	ASSSALVSYNEQF
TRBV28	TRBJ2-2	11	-	ASSPLYTGELF
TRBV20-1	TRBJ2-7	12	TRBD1	SARVPGQIYEQY
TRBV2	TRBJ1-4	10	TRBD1	ATGTGNEKLF
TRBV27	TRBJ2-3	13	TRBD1	ASSVTGGLADTQY
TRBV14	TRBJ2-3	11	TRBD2	ATAGGVTDTQY
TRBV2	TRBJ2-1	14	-	ASSEALNSWNNEQF
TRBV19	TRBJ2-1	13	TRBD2	ASSMPRLANNEQF
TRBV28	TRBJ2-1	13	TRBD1	ASSTRDSSYNEQF
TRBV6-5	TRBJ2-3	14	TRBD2	ASSPLAGGFTDTQY
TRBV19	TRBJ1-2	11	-	ASSIQEDYGYT
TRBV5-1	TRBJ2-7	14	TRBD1	ASSRDRGFLSDEQY
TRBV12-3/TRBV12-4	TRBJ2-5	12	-	ASSLLGPQETQY
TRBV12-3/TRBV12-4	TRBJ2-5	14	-	ASSPTGSVFQETQY
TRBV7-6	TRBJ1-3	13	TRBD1	ASSLGQGTGNTIY
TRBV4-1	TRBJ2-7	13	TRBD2	ASSQGHGGTYEQY